Presented here are 4 T cell receptor beta chains from one specimen sequenced in a study of blood T cells in healthy people across ages. Combining a sample-barcoded 5' primer with a J-beta primer mix, a second PCR ran for about 7 to 11 cycles. In TCRdb, the 5' RACE reads were re-called with MiXCR into one record per CDR3 protein. The sample yields approximately 760,000 distinct CDR3 sequences, roughly 25% seen once. The data were also submitted as part of a second study, on T cells of mothers and their children.

Sequencing was performed on blood. These TCRs come from a boy aged 5 to 17 in good health.

In this sample, this clonotype turned up a few times. The chain joins TRBV29-1 to TRBJ2-3; the match to TRBD2 covers 8 bases. The germline V gene has CDR1 SQVTM and CDR2 ANQGSEA. J was trimmed by 15 bases and V by 7 bases; bases with no gene match: 9. This CDR3 spans 10 amino acids. The CDR3 DNA sequence: TGCAGCGGCAGTAGCGGGATCCTTTATTTT. Its translation: CSGSSGILYF.

This clonotype was seen only once. The V gene is TRBV28, the J gene TRBJ2-5, with a possible D match to TRBD2 (6 bases). The J call is doubtful: the DNA matches TRBJ2-7 better. CDR3 length: 15 amino acids. Germline V gene lookup returns CDR1 MDHEN and CDR2 SYDVKM. This CDR3 is CASILNGGSSYEQYF. The CDR3 DNA is TGTGCCAGCATCCTGAATGGGGGGTCCTCCTACGAGCAGTACTTC.

The V and J genes are TRBV4-3 and TRBJ1-2; TRBD1 aligns across 9 bases. Germline assignment: CDR1 LGHNA and CDR2 YSLEER. V gave up 2 bases and J gave up 0 bases; unmatched junction bases: 10. The length of the CDR3 is 18 residues. The DNA of the CDR3 is TGCGCCAGCAGCCAAAGACGAAGAACAGGGGGCTCTAACTATGGCTACACCTTC. Translation: CASSQRRRTGGSNYGYTF.

The chain recombines TRBV20-1 with TRBJ1-3, with D unresolved. The CDR3 spans 14 residues. CDR1 is DFQATT and CDR2 is SNEGSKA in the germline V gene (reference sequence). The CDR3 DNA reads TGCAGCGCCGTTTTGTCGAGCTCTGGAAACACCATATATTTT. It codes for CSAVLSSSGNTIYF.